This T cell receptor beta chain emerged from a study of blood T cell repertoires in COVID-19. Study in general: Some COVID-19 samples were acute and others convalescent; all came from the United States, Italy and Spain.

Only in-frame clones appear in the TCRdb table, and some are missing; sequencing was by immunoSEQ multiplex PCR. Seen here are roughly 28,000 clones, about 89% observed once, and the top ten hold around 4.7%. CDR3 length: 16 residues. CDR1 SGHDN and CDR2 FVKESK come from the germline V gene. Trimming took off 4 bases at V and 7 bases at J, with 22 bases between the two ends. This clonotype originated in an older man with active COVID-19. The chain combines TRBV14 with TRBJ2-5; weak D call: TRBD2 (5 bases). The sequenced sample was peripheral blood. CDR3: CASSPVGQASKRTQYF. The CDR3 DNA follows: TGTGCCAGCAGCCCAGTAGGCCAGGCTAGCAAGAGGACCCAGTACTTC.